This entry features one TCR beta chain sequence. This sample was taken from a study of control samples from healthy donors and cancer patients. Sequencing was performed with immunoSEQ multiplex PCR; in TCRdb, only in-frame clones are kept and a portion is missing. The table has 150,000 or so clones, 80% to 95% seen once. Germline V gives CDR1 LNHNV, CDR2 YYDKDF (reference sequence). The V gene lost 3 bases and the J gene lost 10 bases, with 9 bases spanning the gap. The CDR3 sequence is 11 residues long. The receptor's source is a woman aged 60-75 years in good health. Sequenced sample: blood. The chain has TRBV15 and TRBJ1-2; D is perhaps TRBD1 (5 bases). CDR3 DNA sequence: TGTGCCACCAGCAGCAGGGTGGTCTACACCTTC. It codes for CATSSRVVYTF.